Each of the 22 T cell receptor beta chains below was sequenced from the same sample in a study of blood T cell repertoires in COVID-19. Libraries were prepared by immunoSEQ multiplex PCR; TCRdb keeps only in-frame clonotypes and omits some of them. Of about 190,000 clones listed, around four fifths were seen once; the top ten hold approximately 2.9%. The source material was peripheral blood. These receptors were collected from a man aged 50 to 59 with active or convalescent COVID-19.

The genes are TRBV18 and TRBJ1-1; no firm D call. CDR3 length: 12 residues. Trimming took off 2 bases at V and 5 bases at J, with 6 bases between the two ends. Germline lookup yields CDR1 KGHSH and CDR2 LQKENI. The CDR3 nucleotides read TGTGCCAGCTCACCAGGGCAGACTGAAGCTTTCTTT. This sequence encodes CASSPGQTEAFF.

The chain employs TRBV3-1 (or the pseudogene TRBV3-2) and TRBJ2-7; 9 bases align to TRBD1. The germline V gene has CDR1 LGHDT and CDR2 YNNKEL (reference sequence). CDR3 length: 14 residues. With V trimmed by 4 bases and J by 6 bases, 7 bases remained unmatched. CDR3 sequence reads: CASSPHGTGLEQYF. In DNA form, the CDR3 reads TGTGCCAGCAGCCCCCACGGGACAGGGCTCGAGCAGTACTTC.

This sequence joins TRBV29-1 and TRBJ2-3, with D possibly matching TRBD2 (5 bases). CDR1 SQVTM and CDR2 ANQGSEA come from the germline V gene. The V and J ends lost 7 bases and 4 bases respectively, with 18 bases between them. This CDR3 region has 14 residues. The CDR3 reads CSGSSRTYADTQYF. The CDR3 nucleotides are TGCAGCGGATCCAGCCGGACTTATGCAGATACGCAGTATTTT.

CDR3 DNA: TGTGCCAGCAGTCCCCAAGGAGGAGATGAAAAACTGTTTTTT. Its translation is CASSPQGGDEKLFF. The chain combines TRBV2 with TRBJ1-4, with unresolved D. CDR1 SNHLY and CDR2 FYNNEI come from the germline V gene. The V end was cut by 5 bases, the J end by 6 bases, with 13 bases between. This CDR3 comprises 14 residues. Together with reference TRBV2 and TRBJ1-4, the CDR3 gives the full variable domain: EPEVTQTPSHQVTQMGQEVILRCVPISNHLYFYWYRQILGQKVEFLVSFYNNEISEKSEIFDDQFSVERPDGSNFTLKIRSTKLEDSAMYFCASSPQGGDEKLFFGSGTQLSVL.

The sample holds a few counts of this clone. The rearrangement links TRBV10-2 to TRBJ1-2; 8 bases match TRBD1. Germline loops: CDR1 WSHSY, CDR2 SAAADI. The CDR3 consists of 13 residues. Unmatched junction bases numbered 6, after V lost 6 bases and J lost 6 bases. Here the CDR3 DNA reads TGCGCCAGCAGCCAGGGGACAGGTGATGGCTACACCTTC. This gives the protein CASSQGTGDGYTF.

The genes are TRBV29-1 and TRBJ2-2; perhaps TRBD1 as D (5 bases). CDR3 length: 14 amino acids. The germline gives CDR1 SQVTM, CDR2 ANQGSEA. V lost 3 bases and J 4 bases, leaving 12 bases between the germline ends. The CDR3 reads CSVDSRVGTGELFF. In nucleotides, the CDR3 is TGCAGCGTTGACTCCAGGGTTGGCACCGGGGAGCTGTTTTTT.

The chain's CDR3 is CASSRGSYNEQFF. CDR3 DNA sequence: TGTGCCAGTAGCCGGGGCTCCTACAATGAGCAGTTCTTC. The chain couples TRBV19 to TRBJ2-1; D is possibly TRBD2 (5 bases). Looked up from germline, CDR1 is LNHDA and CDR2 is SQIVND (reference sequence). The CDR3 covers 13 residues. V lost 6 bases, J lost 0 bases, and 6 bases lay in between.

This rearrangement joins TRBV6-5 to TRBJ2-1, with D possibly TRBD2 on 6 matching bases. This CDR3 has 13 residues. Germline CDR1 is MNHEY and CDR2 is SVGAGI. Deletions cut 6 bases from V and 10 bases from J, with 16 bases between. The CDR3 DNA sequence: TGTGCCAGCAGCCAAACTAGCACTGGCGAGCAGTTCTTC. Translation gives CASSQTSTGEQFF.

The table lists this clone with a count of one. This chain links TRBV19 with TRBJ2-7; 8 bases are a match to TRBD1. The CDR3 length is 14 residues. Germline V lookup: CDR1 LNHDA, CDR2 SQIVND (reference sequence). V was pared by 4 bases and J by 6 bases, with 8 bases of the junction left unmatched. As DNA, the CDR3 is TGTGCCAGTAGTACCCGGACAGGGATTCGCGAGCAGTACTTC. Translation gives CASSTRTGIREQYF.

The rearrangement joins TRBV30 to TRBJ2-7; 10 nucleotides line up with TRBD2. V lost 0 bases to trimming and J lost 4 bases; unmatched junction nucleotides: 3. This CDR3 is 14 amino acids long. Germline CDR1 is GTSNPN and CDR2 is SVGIG (reference sequence). CDR3 nucleotide sequence: TGTGCCTGGAGTGTAGCGGGGGGGGTGTACGAGCAGTACTTC. Protein product: CAWSVAGGVYEQYF. Together with reference TRBV30 and TRBJ2-7, the CDR3 gives the full variable domain: SQTIHQWPATLVQPVGSPLSLECTVEGTSNPNLYWYRQAAGRGLQLLFYSVGIGQISSEVPQNLSASRPQDRQFILSSKKLLLSDSGFYLCAWSVAGGVYEQYFGPGTRLTVT.

In DNA, the CDR3 is TGTGCCAGCAGCTTAGAGGCCAGGGGAGTAAACGAGCAGTACTTC. Its translation is CASSLEARGVNEQYF. The chain carries TRBV7-6 and TRBJ2-7, with a possible D match to TRBD1 (6 bases). V shed 1 base and J shed 5 bases, with 15 bases lying between them. CDR1 and CDR2 from the germline V gene are SGHVS and FNYEAQ. CDR3 size: 15 residues.

The CDR3 is CASRARDSPYEQYF. In nucleotides, the CDR3 is TGTGCCAGTAGGGCCCGGGACAGTCCCTACGAGCAGTACTTC. The V call is TRBV19, the J call TRBJ2-7; 7 bases agree with TRBD1. V trimming: 6 bases; J trimming: 2 bases; junction bases outside the gene matches: 7. The CDR3 sequence is 14 residues long. Germline lookup yields CDR1 LNHDA and CDR2 SQIVND (reference sequence).

The chain links TRBV5-6 to TRBJ1-5; weak D call: TRBD1 (6 bases). The CDR3 has 16 residues. V was pared by 2 bases and J by 1 base, with 13 bases between. Germline assignment: CDR1 SGHDT and CDR2 YYEEEE. The CDR3 protein is CASSFLGGSSNQPQHF. For the CDR3, the DNA is TGTGCCAGCAGCTTCTTAGGGGGTTCAAGCAATCAGCCCCAGCATTTT.

This chain joins TRBV3-1 (or the pseudogene TRBV3-2) and TRBJ1-2; D unresolved. The CDR3 is 15 amino acids. CDR1 is LGHDT, CDR2 YNNKEL, per germline (reference sequence). The V end was cut by 4 bases, the J end by 6 bases, with 18 bases between. Here the CDR3 reads CASSPRLLRDNGYTF. The CDR3 DNA reads TGTGCCAGCAGCCCTCGACTCCTGCGCGATAATGGCTACACCTTC.

V gene TRBV6-5 combines with J gene TRBJ2-5; 8 nucleotides line up with TRBD1. V lost 6 bases and J lost 5; bases outside the gene matches: 11. Germline V lookup: CDR1 MNHEY, CDR2 SVGAGI. This CDR3 is built from 15 residues. The CDR3 protein is CASRDPGGLAETQYF. In DNA form, the CDR3 reads TGTGCCAGCAGGGACCCAGGGGGCTTAGCGGAGACCCAGTACTTC.

This clone was counted once. The CDR3 bases are TGCGCCAGCAGCCAAACACCAACAGGGGACTATGGCTACACCTTC. Residues: CASSQTPTGDYGYTF. The rearrangement uses TRBV4-3 and TRBJ1-2, with 7 nucleotides matching TRBD1. This CDR3 contains 15 residues. The germline V gene encodes CDR1 LGHNA and CDR2 YSLEER. The trim removed 2 bases at V and 3 bases at J, leaving 6 bases unmatched.

This clone was seen a single time. The chain joins TRBV5-1 to TRBJ1-1; no reliable D call. Germline V CDR1 and CDR2: SGHRS, YFSETQ. This CDR3 has 14 residues. V was cut by 2 bases and J by 4 bases, with 12 bases left in between. The CDR3 sequence: CASSFFTTGTEAFF. The CDR3 coding sequence is TGCGCCAGCAGCTTCTTCACTACGGGCACTGAAGCTTTCTTT.

The chain is built from TRBV28 and TRBJ2-7; 12 bases align to TRBD2. The V gene's germline CDR1 is MDHEN and CDR2 SYDVKM. The CDR3 is made up of 13 amino acids. V dropped 6 bases and J dropped 3; count of bases not matched to a gene: 0. The CDR3 spells CASRTSGGYEQYF. The CDR3 DNA is TGTGCCAGCAGGACTAGCGGGGGCTACGAGCAGTACTTC.

The V gene is TRBV28, the J gene TRBJ2-5; TRBD1 might be the D (5 bases). This CDR3 is 13 amino acids long. V gave up 7 bases and J gave up 0 bases, with 9 bases separating them. CDR1 is MDHEN, CDR2 SYDVKM, per germline. The CDR3 DNA follows: TGTGCCAGCACCGCGACAGACCAAGAGACCCAGTACTTC. Protein: CASTATDQETQYF.

V and J are TRBV5-1 and TRBJ2-4; no clear D. The CDR3 length is 15 residues. Germline V lookup: CDR1 SGHRS, CDR2 YFSETQ. V shed 2 bases and J shed 3 bases, with 12 bases lying between them. CDR3 protein: CASSFIVSGKNIQYF. In DNA, the CDR3 is TGCGCCAGCAGCTTTATAGTGTCTGGCAAAAACATTCAGTACTTC. The complete variable domain, with remaining parts taken from reference TRBV5-1 and TRBJ2-4, reads KAGVTQTPRYLIKTRGQQVTLSCSPISGHRSVSWYQQTPGQGLQFLFEYFSETQRNKGNFPGRFSGRQFSNSRSEMNVSTLELGDSALYLCASSFIVSGKNIQYFGAGTRLSVL.

DNA of the CDR3: TGCGCCAGCAGCACCGGACTAGCGAACACCGGGGAGCTGTTTTTT. Protein product: CASSTGLANTGELFF. The chain recombines TRBV5-1 with TRBJ2-2, with TRBD2 matching 7 bases. The germline CDR1 and CDR2 sequences are SGHRS and YFSETQ. The CDR3 contains 15 residues. Trimming removed 4 bases from V and 0 bases from J; junction bases left unmatched: 3.

This clone was counted once. V is TRBV5-4 and J is TRBJ1-4, with TRBD1 matching over 7 bases. The CDR3 runs to 15 residues. The trim removed 6 bases at V and 8 bases at J, leaving 13 bases unmatched. Germline V gives CDR1 SGHNT, CDR2 YYREEE (reference sequence). The CDR3 here is CASIDRVGGTEKLFF. The CDR3 DNA sequence: TGTGCCAGCATCGACAGGGTCGGGGGTACGGAAAAACTGTTTTTT.